This TCR beta chain was profiled in a study of technical replicates of blood from several donors. Trimming left V 5 bases short and J 6 bases short, with 16 bases between. CDR3 length equals 14 residues. Germline V CDR1 and CDR2: SGHNT, YENEEA. TCRdb's copy holds only in-frame clones and misses some; the assay was immunoSEQ multiplex PCR. The repertoire has around 77,000 clones, roughly 92% of them found once; the top ten carry over 0.35%. The material sequenced was T cells isolated from PBMCs. V gene TRBV11-3 combines with J gene TRBJ2-5; D is unclear. The clonotype comes from a human donor in good health. As DNA, the CDR3 is TGTGCCAGCAGCGGAGAGGTTCGGTCGAAGACCCAGTACTTC. Amino acids: CASSGEVRSKTQYF. The complete variable domain, with remaining parts taken from reference TRBV11-3 and TRBJ2-5, reads EAGVVQSPRYKIIEKKQPVAFWCNPISGHNTLYWYLQNLGQGPELLIRYENEEAVDDSQLPKDRFSAERLKGVDSTLKIQPAELGDSAVYLCASSGEVRSKTQYFGPGTRLLVL.